These T cell receptor beta chains were read from a single sample in a study of cytomegalovirus exposure and HLA in healthy donors. Only in-frame clones appear in the TCRdb table, and some are missing; sequencing was by immunoSEQ multiplex PCR. The sample consists of about 150,000 clones, under 70% of them appearing once. The specimen sequenced was PBMCs. The receptor source for this set is a woman under 40 in good health and CMV-seropositive. Both conserved end residues are part of each CDR3. The D gene is left open where the match is weak.

d_gene,v_gene,j_gene,CDR3aa
-,TRBV12-1,TRBJ2-5,CASSPHRGVQETQYF
-,TRBV5-1,TRBJ1-6,CASSPRGLNSPLHF
TRBD1,TRBV5-1,TRBJ1-1,CASSLNPTGVNTEAFF
-,TRBV28,TRBJ1-5,CASSHSQPQHF
-,TRBV11-2,TRBJ2-7,CASRVRAYEQYF
-,TRBV4-2,TRBJ1-3,CASRETASSGNTIYF
-,TRBV4-2,TRBJ2-1,CASSQEEGRSSYNEQFF
-,TRBV10-2,TRBJ1-2,CASSEPSQGGYTF
TRBD1,TRBV7-9,TRBJ2-1,CASSELGQAPYNEQFF
TRBD1,TRBV6-5,TRBJ1-5,CASSGDSNQPQHF
-,TRBV6-5,TRBJ1-2,CASSYSGSTNYGYTF